The text below deals with one T cell receptor beta chain. Antigen unknown. The CDR3 spans 15 residues. J lost 8 bases, V lost 2 bases, and 7 bases had no gene match. Per the germline V gene, CDR1 is MRHNA and CDR2 is SNTAGT. Nominal health characterized the donors when sampled, though unrecorded immune exposures were likely. This specimen comes from a study of cytomegalovirus exposure and HLA in healthy donors. PCR employed 60 Vbeta and 13 Jbeta primers. Sequenced by immunoSEQ multiplex PCR; TCRdb stores in-frame clones only, minus some. The table has hundreds of thousands of clones, around 65% seen once. The study's findings and limits: A few V segments could not be told apart, such as TRBV6-2 and TRBV6-3, and were left out. In a later analysis, CMV-associated beta chains were mostly HLA-associated, it appeared. There was a cluster of highly shared sequence variants that was likely a sequencing artifact.

The chain carries TRBV6-4 and TRBJ2-1; TRBD2 aligns across 9 bases. The origin of this receptor is a female donor in good health and CMV-seronegative. The sample taken for sequencing was PBMCs. The CDR3 reads CASSDGGLAGDEQFF. In nucleotides, the CDR3 is TGTGCCAGCAGTGACGGGGGACTAGCTGGAGATGAGCAGTTCTTC.